This T cell receptor beta chain emerged from a study of cytomegalovirus exposure and HLA in healthy donors. PCR was performed using 60 Vbeta and 13 Jbeta primers. Here immunoSEQ multiplex PCR was the method, and the copy in TCRdb shows in-frame clones only, minus some. Here the sample spans some 90,000 clones, 80% being singletons. The CDR3 has 16 residues. In germline, CDR1 is SGHDT, CDR2 YYEEEE. This receptor was identified in a man aged 50 to 60 in good health and CMV-seropositive. The sequencing input was PBMCs. V gene TRBV5-6 combines with J gene TRBJ2-5, with 9 bases aligning to TRBD2. The J call may not be correct, given that the DNA end is closer to TRBJ2-7. The CDR3 nucleotides read TGTGCCAGCAGCTTTTGGGCGGGAGGGACGTCCTACGAGCAGTACTTC. It translates to CASSFWAGGTSYEQYF.